Below, 16 T cell receptor beta chains from the same sample are listed, as sequenced in a study of shared clonotypes between healthy human individuals. Measured with immunoSEQ multiplex PCR; TCRdb has only the in-frame clones, and not every one. The data hold over a million clones, with roughly 98.5% observed a single time. The sample was naive CD4+ T cells sorted from blood. Subset here: CD45RA+ positively selected. All receptors come from a man aged 25-45 years in good health.

The chain couples TRBV28 to TRBJ1-2, with TRBD1 identical over 7 bases. The V segment lost 4 bases and the J segment 0 bases; nucleotides outside the gene matches: 2. The CDR3 loop spans 14 amino acids. CDR1 and CDR2 (germline): MDHEN, SYDVKM. This CDR3 is CASSSGQANYGYTF. CDR3 nucleotide sequence: TGTGCCAGCAGTTCCGGACAGGCTAACTATGGCTACACCTTC.

This sequence joins TRBV6-1 and TRBJ2-6; D is undetermined. The CDR3 length is 17 residues. The germline gives CDR1 MNHNS, CDR2 SASEGT. With 0 bases removed from V and 0 bases from J, the gap between germline ends came to 9 bases. The chain's CDR3 is CASSEAQTSSGANVLTF. The DNA for the CDR3 is TGTGCCAGCAGTGAAGCGCAGACCAGCTCTGGGGCCAACGTCCTGACTTTC.

The chain combines TRBV6-1 with TRBJ2-3; D may be TRBD2 (6 bases). This CDR3 region has 15 residues. The germline V and J ends were trimmed by 6 bases and 1 base, with 14 bases remaining between them. Germline CDR1 reads MNHNS; CDR2 reads SASEGT. The CDR3: CASRGQRAGTDTQYF. For the CDR3, the DNA is TGTGCCAGCAGGGGTCAGCGGGCGGGCACAGATACGCAGTATTTT.

This rearrangement joins TRBV18 to TRBJ1-4; a weak D match, TRBD1 (5 bases). CDR1 and CDR2 from the germline V gene are KGHSH and LQKENI. Trimming took off 2 bases at V and 0 bases at J, with 13 bases between the two ends. This CDR3 contains 17 residues. The CDR3 bases are TGTGCCAGCTCACCAGGTGCCCAGGGATCAACTAATGAAAAACTGTTTTTT. Protein sequence: CASSPGAQGSTNEKLFF.

The CDR3 spells CASSYLEVGELFF. The CDR3 region has the DNA TGTGCCAGCAGTTACTTGGAGGTCGGGGAGCTGTTTTTT. The chain is built from TRBV6-6 and TRBJ2-2, with D tentatively TRBD2 (5 bases). The germline gives CDR1 MNHNY, CDR2 SVGAGI (reference sequence). The V gene lost 1 base and the J gene lost 7 bases, with 7 bases spanning the gap. The CDR3 is 13 residues long.

V usage is TRBV5-1 and J usage is TRBJ1-1; D is undetermined. This CDR3 has 16 amino acids. The V end lost 0 bases, the J end lost 3 bases, and 15 bases lay between the germline ends. CDR1 is SGHRS and CDR2 is YFSETQ in the germline V gene. CDR3 sequence: CASSLATQVSHTEAFF. CDR3 coding DNA: TGCGCCAGCAGCTTGGCCACTCAGGTATCCCACACTGAAGCTTTCTTT.

This CDR3 is CSVSGPGQGYEKLFF. The CDR3 DNA follows: TGCAGCGTTTCCGGACCCGGACAGGGGTATGAAAAACTGTTTTTT. The J gene is TRBJ1-4, the V gene TRBV29-1; the match to TRBD1 covers 9 bases. The CDR3 consists of 15 residues. Looked up from germline, CDR1 is SQVTM and CDR2 is ANQGSEA. Trimming cost V 5 bases and J 6 bases; bases outside gene matches: 10. Drawing the rest from reference TRBV29-1 and TRBJ1-4, the complete variable domain is SAVISQKPSRDICQRGTSLTIQCQVDSQVTMMFWYRQQPGQSLTLIATANQGSEATYESGFVIDKFPISRPNLTFSTLTVSNMSPEDSSIYLCSVSGPGQGYEKLFFGSGTQLSVL.

This chain links TRBV27 with TRBJ1-1; D gene ambiguous. CDR1 is MNHEY and CDR2 is SMNVEV in the germline V gene (reference sequence). V shed 8 bases and J shed 1 base, with 11 bases lying between them. The CDR3 totals 13 residues. The CDR3 DNA follows: TGTGCCAGCCTGGGCCGGACGAACACTGAAGCTTTCTTT. Its translation: CASLGRTNTEAFF.

This clone was recorded only once. The gene calls are TRBV5-6 and TRBJ2-7; 7 nucleotides match TRBD2. V was clipped by 1 base and J by 3 bases; unmatched bases: 10. Per the germline V gene, CDR1 is SGHDT and CDR2 is YYEEEE. This CDR3 region has 16 residues. The CDR3 sequence: CASSLTSGLVYYEQYF. The CDR3 DNA reads as TGTGCCAGCAGCTTGACTTCCGGACTAGTGTACTACGAGCAGTACTTC.

The genes are TRBV5-8 and TRBJ2-7; 13 bases are a match to TRBD2. Losses at the gene ends were 4 bases for V and 2 bases for J; bases not matched to a gene: 6. CDR3 length: 16 residues. CDR1 and CDR2 (germline): SGHTS, YDEGEE. CDR3 bases: TGTGCCAGCAGCCAGGGACTAGCGGGAAGAACCTACGAGCAGTACTTC. Protein: CASSQGLAGRTYEQYF.

The chain combines TRBV25-1 with TRBJ2-7, with D perhaps assigned TRBD1 or TRBD2 (6 bases each). CDR1 is MGHDK and CDR2 is SYGVNS in the germline V gene. The CDR3 has 13 residues. The V gene lost 6 bases and the J gene lost 7 bases, with 16 bases spanning the gap. DNA for the CDR3: TGTGCCAGCAGCCTCCCGGAGGGGACAGAGCAGTACTTC. Its translation is CASSLPEGTEQYF.

V usage is TRBV19 and J usage is TRBJ1-1, with D perhaps matching TRBD1 (6 bases). The CDR3 spans 14 residues. Germline V CDR1 and CDR2: LNHDA, SQIVND (reference sequence). Trimming removed 6 bases from V and 0 bases from J, with 11 bases in between. The CDR3 spells CASRDSQLNTEAFF. CDR3 bases: TGTGCCAGTAGGGACAGTCAATTGAACACTGAAGCTTTCTTT.

This chain joins TRBV15 and TRBJ2-2, with TRBD2 as a possible D gene (5 bases). The CDR3 is 15 amino acids. Trimming pared 1 base from V and 3 bases from J, leaving 9 bases between. CDR1 is LNHNV, CDR2 YYDKDF, per germline (reference sequence). CDR3 region: CATSRGGRDTGELFF. The CDR3 coding sequence is TGTGCCACCAGCAGAGGTGGGCGGGACACCGGGGAGCTGTTTTTT.

This chain joins TRBV19 and TRBJ2-2; 15 bases agree with TRBD2. The trim removed 3 bases at V and 5 bases at J, leaving 7 bases unmatched. The V gene's germline CDR1 is LNHDA and CDR2 SQIVND (reference sequence). The CDR3 covers 18 residues. The CDR3 sequence is CASSIRGTSGRKTGELFF. Written as DNA, the CDR3 is TGTGCCAGTAGTATCAGGGGGACTAGCGGGAGGAAGACCGGGGAGCTGTTTTTT.

V and J are TRBV5-3 and TRBJ1-1; D is uncertain. TRBV5-3 is an open reading frame, and its role is uncertain. The CDR3 has 14 amino acids. V was trimmed by 0 bases and J by 7 bases, leaving 13 bases between them. CDR3 in DNA: TGTGCCAGAAGCTTGGTTCCGGAGGGCGGTGAAGCTTTCTTT. It codes for CARSLVPEGGEAFF.

This sequence joins TRBV14 and TRBJ1-3; the D gene is possibly TRBD1 (6 bases). The germline gives CDR1 SGHDN, CDR2 FVKESK. This CDR3 spans 16 amino acids. Trimming took off 1 base at V and 3 bases at J, with 13 bases between the two ends. CDR3 in amino acids: CASSQGTVLLGNTIYF. CDR3 sequence (DNA): TGTGCCAGCAGCCAAGGGACAGTTTTACTTGGAAACACCATATATTTT.